The 31 T cell receptor beta chains given below trace back to one sample, sequenced in a study of blood T cells in healthy people across ages (dated by TCRdb to about 2015). The method was 5' RACE. The instrument given in TCRdb is Illumina HiSeq 2500. A second PCR of about 6 to 11 cycles was run with a J-beta primer mix and a sample-barcoded 5' primer. TCRdb reprocessing: public reads trimmed at Q25 with fastp, clones called with MiXCR, in-frame beta chains kept. When rows share a CDR3 protein, they turn into one entry using the most common DNA and genes. Across this sample there are 800,000 to 950,000 distinct CDR3 sequences, with 35% to 40% seen only once. The ten largest clones add up to 10% to 15% of the sample. The sequencing input was blood. The receptors were sampled from a man younger than 35 in good health.

This clonotype was counted between two and nine times. The J gene is TRBJ2-2, the V gene TRBV6-6; D may be TRBD2 (5 bases). V was trimmed by 6 bases and J by 5 bases, leaving 19 bases between them. The CDR3 loop spans 16 amino acids. Germline values: CDR1 MNHNY, CDR2 SVGAGI (reference sequence). Here the CDR3 reads CASSNGPPRGTGELFF. CDR3 nucleotides: TGTGCCAGCAGCAACGGGCCCCCTCGGGGAACCGGGGAGCTGTTTTTT.

This clonotype came up many times. The V call is TRBV6-2 or TRBV6-3, the J call TRBJ2-1; D gene ambiguous. V lost 2 bases, J lost 6 bases, and 5 bases lay in between. Germline values: CDR1 MNHEY, CDR2 SVGEGT. The CDR3 length is 12 residues. The CDR3: CASSYGRNEQFF. The CDR3, as DNA: TGTGCCAGCAGTTACGGCCGCAATGAGCAGTTCTTC.

The CDR3 sequence is CASSLSGTRFPDTQYF. The DNA of the CDR3 is TGCGCCAGCAGCCTATCCGGGACTAGATTTCCAGATACGCAGTATTTT. The V gene is TRBV5-1, the J gene TRBJ2-3; TRBD2 agrees at 8 bases. Looked up from germline, CDR1 is SGHRS and CDR2 is YFSETQ. Trimming at V came to 4 bases and at J to 4 bases, leaving 11 bases not matched to a gene. This CDR3 is built from 16 residues. Drawing the rest from reference TRBV5-1 and TRBJ2-3, the complete variable domain is KAGVTQTPRYLIKTRGQQVTLSCSPISGHRSVSWYQQTPGQGLQFLFEYFSETQRNKGNFPGRFSGRQFSNSRSEMNVSTLELGDSALYLCASSLSGTRFPDTQYFGPGTRLTVL.

This clonotype was observed many times. The CDR3 DNA sequence: TGCAGTGCTAGAGATGGTGGACAGGTCCAAGAGACCCAGTACTTC. Protein sequence: CSARDGGQVQETQYF. The chain carries TRBV20-1 and TRBJ2-5; 7 nucleotides line up with TRBD1. In germline, CDR1 is DFQATT, CDR2 SNEGSKA (reference sequence). After removal of 0 bases from V and 1 base from J, the junction contained 5 bases not matched to a gene. This CDR3 is 15 amino acids long.

V and J are TRBV7-8 and TRBJ2-1, with D perhaps TRBD1 (7 bases). Germline-derived CDR1 and CDR2 are SGHVS and FQNEAQ. CDR3 length equals 15 residues. V was trimmed by 7 bases and J by 3 bases, leaving 16 bases between them. The CDR3 here is CASTPQGGIYNEQFF. DNA of the CDR3: TGTGCCAGCACCCCCCAGGGGGGAATCTACAATGAGCAGTTCTTC.

The J gene is TRBJ2-3, the V gene TRBV7-2, with 10 bases matching TRBD2. CDR1 and CDR2 from the germline V gene are SGHTA and FQGNSA. After removal of 4 bases from V and 4 bases from J, the junction contained 11 bases not matched to a gene. This CDR3 contains 17 residues. CDR3 nucleotide sequence: TGTGCCAGCAGCTCGAGCTTAGCGGGGGGTACGGCAGATACGCAGTATTTT. Translating gives CASSSSLAGGTADTQYF.

V gene TRBV20-1 combines with J gene TRBJ1-5; TRBD1 is a possible D gene (6 bases). Trimming shortened V by 1 base and J by 1 base, and 17 bases separated the two germline ends. The CDR3 covers 17 residues. Germline V gene sequence: CDR1 DFQATT, CDR2 SNEGSKA (reference sequence). The CDR3 spells CSARVGQRLISNQPQHF. The CDR3 DNA reads as TGCAGTGCTAGAGTCGGACAGCGATTGATAAGCAATCAGCCCCAGCATTTT.

In this sample, this clonotype turned up many times. The V call is TRBV6-5, the J call TRBJ1-2; the match to TRBD1 covers 9 bases. J was trimmed by 4 bases and V by 5 bases; bases with no gene match: 8. Germline CDR1 is MNHEY and CDR2 is SVGAGI. The CDR3 has 15 amino acids. The CDR3 DNA follows: TGTGCCAGCAGTACCCAAACAGGGGGCAGCTATGGCTACACCTTC. It translates to CASSTQTGGSYGYTF.

This clonotype was recorded a few times. The gene calls are TRBV7-9 and TRBJ2-1; D remains ambiguous. Matching the DNA end better, TRBJ2-7 makes the J call doubtful. The CDR3 totals 15 residues. Germline CDR1 is SEHNR and CDR2 is FQNEAQ (reference sequence). The CDR3 DNA reads as TGTGCCAGCAGCTTAAAGTTCTTAGGGTACAATGAGCAGTACTTC. Residues: CASSLKFLGYNEQYF.

This clonotype was seen more than once but under ten times. The rearrangement uses TRBV5-1 and TRBJ1-2, with D hard to call. The CDR3 spans 12 residues. V lost 4 bases to trimming and J lost 8 bases, with 12 bases between them. Germline lookup yields CDR1 SGHRS and CDR2 YFSETQ. CDR3 sequence reads: CASSPSPGGYTF. The CDR3, as DNA: TGCGCCAGCAGCCCGAGTCCCGGCGGCTACACCTTC. Full variable domain (remainder filled in from reference TRBV5-1 and TRBJ1-2): KAGVTQTPRYLIKTRGQQVTLSCSPISGHRSVSWYQQTPGQGLQFLFEYFSETQRNKGNFPGRFSGRQFSNSRSEMNVSTLELGDSALYLCASSPSPGGYTFGSGTRLTVV.

In nucleotides, the CDR3 is TGCGCCAGCAGCGAGGGAACCAATGAGCAGTTCTTC. It is translated as CASSEGTNEQFF. V is TRBV5-1 and J is TRBJ2-1, with a tentative D call TRBD2 (5 bases). V lost 4 bases, J lost 6 bases, and 8 bases lay in between. The CDR3 runs 12 residues. CDR1 SGHRS and CDR2 YFSETQ come from the germline V gene.

The chain is built from TRBV21-1 and TRBJ1-2. TRBV21-1 is designated a pseudogene. CDR3 size: 18 residues. CDR3 sequence: CASSETVPVAHINYGYTF. CDR3 sequence (DNA): TGTGCCAGCAGCGAGACAGTCCCCGTAGCCCATATTAACTATGGCTACACCTTC.

Comment on this clonotype: The junction does not match germline at one end; this may be a read error. The V and J genes are TRBV7-2 and TRBJ2-5; 7 nucleotides align to TRBD2. This CDR3 has 13 residues. Germline-derived CDR1 and CDR2 are SGHTA and FQGNSA. The CDR3 bases are TGCGCCAGCAGCTTGGGGAGGGGCGATGAGCAGTACTTC. Its translation: CASSLGRGDEQYF.

This clonotype showed up just a few times. The chain has TRBV6-2 or TRBV6-3 and TRBJ1-5; D is undetermined. This CDR3 comprises 15 residues. With 6 bases removed from V and 1 base from J, the gap between germline ends came to 13 bases. Germline V lookup: CDR1 MNHEY, CDR2 SVGEGT. The CDR3 region has the DNA TGTGCCAGCAGCTCCCCGGGAGGGAGCAATCAGCCCCAGCATTTT. Translating it yields CASSSPGGSNQPQHF.

Details on this clonotype: Since the CDR3 does not end with the conserved phenylalanine or tryptophan, this likely comes from a read error. The V gene is TRBV27, the J gene TRBJ1-4; D is ambiguous. The V and J ends lost 5 bases and 0 bases respectively, with 10 bases between them. The germline gives CDR1 MNHEY, CDR2 SMNVEV (reference sequence). The CDR3 has 15 amino acids. The CDR3 reads CASSRASATNEKLFV. The CDR3 DNA follows: TGTGCCAGCAGTCGAGCCTCTGCAACTAATGAAAAACTGTTTGTT.

This clonotype was seen a few times. One junction end disagrees with the germline gene, perhaps due to a read error. The chain uses TRBV5-1 and TRBJ2-7; TRBD1 matches 11 bases. Germline V gene sequence: CDR1 SGHRS, CDR2 YFSETQ. The CDR3 totals 15 residues. The CDR3 protein is CASSYRTGGSDEQYF. For the CDR3, the DNA is TGCGCCAGCAGTTACAGGACAGGGGGCTCCGACGAGCAGTACTTC.

The chain combines TRBV7-3 with TRBJ2-2; D is unclear. Germline V gene data show CDR1 as SGHTA and CDR2 as FQGTGA. This CDR3 region has 16 residues. The V end was cut by 5 bases, the J end by 0 bases, with 13 bases between. The CDR3 nucleotides are TGTGCCAGCAGCCCCCGAAGGGCAGCGAACACCGGGGAGCTGTTTTTT. Translation gives CASSPRRAANTGELFF.

Comment on this clonotype: A read error may account for a junction end that differs from germline. This chain links TRBV5-5 with TRBJ1-5, with a weak D call TRBD1 (5 bases). CDR1 and CDR2 (germline): SGHKS, YYEKEE (reference sequence). This CDR3 is built from 15 residues. CDR3 DNA: TGTGCCGGCAGCGCGACAGCGGTAAGCAATCAGCCCCAGCATTTT. Translated, it gives CAGSATAVSNQPQHF.

V is TRBV10-2 and J is TRBJ2-2, with D tentatively TRBD1 (5 bases). This CDR3 is 13 amino acids long. Per germline, CDR1 WSHSY and CDR2 SAAADI. V was clipped by 5 bases and J by 2 bases, with 6 bases between them. CDR3 protein: CASSRGNTGELFF. The CDR3 coding sequence is TGCGCCAGCAGTAGGGGAAACACCGGGGAGCTGTTTTTT.

V is TRBV28 and J is TRBJ1-1; a possible D gene is TRBD1 (5 bases). Germline CDR1 reads MDHEN; CDR2 reads SYDVKM. This CDR3 is built from 17 residues. V lost 5 bases and J 3 bases, leaving 22 bases between the germline ends. This chain's CDR3 is CASSPLADRSIYTEAFF. In DNA form, the CDR3 reads TGTGCCAGCAGTCCTCTGGCCGACAGATCCATATACACTGAAGCTTTCTTT. The full variable domain, with the rest looked up from reference TRBV28 and TRBJ1-1, is DVKVTQSSRYLVKRTGEKVFLECVQDMDHENMFWYRQDPGLGLRLIYFSYDVKMKEKGDIPEGYSVSREKKERFSLILESASTNQTSMYLCASSPLADRSIYTEAFFGQGTRLTVV.

This chain connects TRBV6-1 to TRBJ1-1; D is perhaps TRBD1 (6 bases). Germline lookup yields CDR1 MNHNS and CDR2 SASEGT. This CDR3 comprises 12 residues. The ends were cut back, 7 bases at V and 4 bases at J, with 10 bases in the middle. The CDR3 DNA follows: TGTGCCAGCACCGGGGGCTCCACTGAAGCTTTCTTT. Translated: CASTGGSTEAFF.

This clonotype was detected many times. The rearrangement joins TRBV25-1 to TRBJ1-1; weak D call: TRBD1 (6 bases). Germline CDR1 MGHDK, CDR2 SYGVNS. The CDR3 consists of 15 residues. V lost 5 bases, J lost 2 bases, and 15 bases lay in between. The CDR3 DNA reads as TGTGCCAGCAGTAAGCGGCGGGGGACAAACACTGAAGCTTTCTTT. It encodes CASSKRRGTNTEAFF.

V is TRBV12-3 or TRBV12-4 and J is TRBJ1-1, with D possibly TRBD1 on 5 matching bases. CDR3 length equals 17 residues. Trimming left V 0 bases short and J 7 bases short, with 21 bases between. This CDR3 is CASSLAFLTRGINEAFF. The CDR3 DNA is TGTGCCAGCAGTTTAGCGTTCCTCACTCGGGGGATTAATGAAGCTTTCTTT.

The chain links TRBV12-3 or TRBV12-4 to TRBJ1-4; D not resolved. With 6 bases removed from V and 8 bases from J, the gap between germline ends came to 19 bases. The CDR3 runs to 15 residues. Here the CDR3 DNA reads TGTGCCAGCAGCCTATCCGTGGGCGGCGGCGAAAAACTGTTTTTT. It translates to CASSLSVGGGEKLFF.

This clonotype was recorded many times. The chain uses TRBV5-5 and TRBJ1-2; 8 bases align to TRBD1. The V and J ends lost 4 bases and 0 bases, in that order; junction bases with no gene match: 2. This CDR3 comprises 14 residues. CDR1 and CDR2 from the germline V gene are SGHKS and YYEKEE (reference sequence). The CDR3 sequence is CASSLTGANYGYTF. In DNA form, the CDR3 reads TGTGCCAGCAGCCTGACAGGGGCTAACTATGGCTACACCTTC.

The chain combines TRBV28 with TRBJ2-7, with TRBD2 matching over 9 bases. Losses at the gene ends were 3 bases for V and 7 bases for J; bases not matched to a gene: 7. The germline V gene encodes CDR1 MDHEN and CDR2 SYDVKM. The CDR3 is 14 amino acids. The CDR3 nucleotides read TGTGCCAGCAGTTTCCTAGCGGGGCACAATGAGCAGTACTTC. Translating it yields CASSFLAGHNEQYF.

V is TRBV12-3 or TRBV12-4 and J is TRBJ1-5; 8 positions agree with TRBD1. There are 16 residues in the CDR3. Trimming took 2 bases from V and 4 from J; bases not matched to a gene: 7. In DNA form, the CDR3 reads TGTGCCAGCAGTTTATCAGGGACAGGAGGGAATCAGCCCCAGCATTTT. Protein sequence: CASSLSGTGGNQPQHF.

The chain links TRBV4-2 to TRBJ2-1; tentatively, D is TRBD2 (7 bases). V was pared by 4 bases and J by 5 bases, with 15 bases between. CDR1 is LGHNA and CDR2 is YNFKEQ in the germline V gene. This CDR3 has 15 amino acids. The DNA of the CDR3 is TGTGCCAGCAGCCCCCAGGGGCGGGGGAACAATGAGCAGTTCTTC. Translated: CASSPQGRGNNEQFF.

This chain links TRBV6-6 with TRBJ1-2; maybe TRBD1 (5 bases). The V end lost 5 bases, the J end lost 14 bases, and 24 bases lay between the germline ends. CDR3 length equals 14 residues. Germline V gene sequence: CDR1 MNHNY, CDR2 SVGAGI (reference sequence). Written as DNA, the CDR3 is TGTGCCAGCAGTCCGACGGGGGACTCTATGGCTAGGACCTTC. Translating gives CASSPTGDSMARTF.

The gene calls are TRBV20-1 and TRBJ2-2; 11 bases line up with TRBD2. The J segment lost 6 bases and the V segment lost 3 bases, leaving 6 bases of the junction unmatched. Germline CDR1 reads DFQATT; CDR2 reads SNEGSKA (reference sequence). The CDR3 runs 15 residues. In nucleotides, the CDR3 is TGCAGTGCTAGGGACGGTAGCGGGGGGGCCGGGGAGCTGTTTTTT. It is translated as CSARDGSGGAGELFF.

V usage is TRBV19 and J usage is TRBJ2-7; D might be TRBD1 or TRBD2, each matching 5 bases. This CDR3 contains 15 residues. V dropped 5 bases and J dropped 6 bases, with 20 bases sitting between them. CDR1 is LNHDA, CDR2 SQIVND, per germline (reference sequence). CDR3 residues: CASSSTGTGVCEQYF. The CDR3 DNA sequence: TGTGCCAGTAGTTCAACCGGGACCGGAGTCTGCGAGCAGTACTTC. Combining the CDR3 with reference TRBV19 and TRBJ2-7 gives the whole variable domain DGGITQSPKYLFRKEGQNVTLSCEQNLNHDAMYWYRQDPGQGLRLIYYSQIVNDFQKGDIAEGYSVSREKKESFPLTVTSAQKNPTAFYLCASSSTGTGVCEQYFGPGTRLTVT.